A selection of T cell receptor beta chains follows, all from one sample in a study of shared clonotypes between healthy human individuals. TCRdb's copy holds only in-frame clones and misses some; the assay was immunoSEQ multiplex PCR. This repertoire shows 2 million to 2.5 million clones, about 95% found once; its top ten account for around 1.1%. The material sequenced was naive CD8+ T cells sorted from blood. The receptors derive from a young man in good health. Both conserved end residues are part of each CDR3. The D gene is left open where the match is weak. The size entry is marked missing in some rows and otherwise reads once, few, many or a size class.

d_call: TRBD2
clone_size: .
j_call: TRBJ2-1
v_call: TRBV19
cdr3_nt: TGTGCCAGTAGTATCCCCCCCCTAGCGGGGGACTACAATGAGCAGTTCTTC
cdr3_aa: CASSIPPLAGDYNEQFF

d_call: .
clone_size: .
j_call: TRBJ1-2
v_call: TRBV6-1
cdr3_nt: TGTGCCAGCAGCAGTGCCGGGACGGTTAAAGGCTACACCTTC
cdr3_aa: CASSSAGTVKGYTF

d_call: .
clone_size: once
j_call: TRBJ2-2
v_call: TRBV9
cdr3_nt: TGTGCCAGCAGCTTGACTAGTTCGAACACCGGGGAGCTGTTTTTT
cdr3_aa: CASSLTSSNTGELFF

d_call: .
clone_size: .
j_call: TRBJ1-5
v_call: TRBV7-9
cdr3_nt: TGTGCCAGCAGTAGGGGAGGGGCTCAGCCCCAGCATTTT
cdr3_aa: CASSRGGAQPQHF

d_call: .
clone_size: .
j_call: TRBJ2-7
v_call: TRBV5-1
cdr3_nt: TGCGCCAGCAGCTTGGGTGGACCCCCCTACGAGCAGTACTTC
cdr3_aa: CASSLGGPPYEQYF

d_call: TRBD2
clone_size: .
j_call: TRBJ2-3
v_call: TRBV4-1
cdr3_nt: TGCGCCAGCAGCCAAGTTGCCCGGACTAGCGGGAGCGCAGATACGCAGTATTTT
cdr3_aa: CASSQVARTSGSADTQYF

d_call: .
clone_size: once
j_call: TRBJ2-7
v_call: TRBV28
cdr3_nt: TGTGCCAGCAGTTTGGTGGAACTCTCCTACGAGCAGTACTTC
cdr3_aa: CASSLVELSYEQYF

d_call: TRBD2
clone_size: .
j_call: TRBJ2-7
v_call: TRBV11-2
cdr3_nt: TGTGCCAGCAGCTACCCCCCTCGGACGACTAGCGGATCCTACGAGCAGTACTTC
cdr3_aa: CASSYPPRTTSGSYEQYF

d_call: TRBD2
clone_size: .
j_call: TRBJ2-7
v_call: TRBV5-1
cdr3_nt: TGCGCCAGCAGCTTAACTAGCGGGGGTTACGAGCAGTACTTC
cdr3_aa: CASSLTSGGYEQYF

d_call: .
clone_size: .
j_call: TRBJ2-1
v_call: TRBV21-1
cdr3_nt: TGTGCCAGCAGCAAAAGGGTTCGCTCCTACAATGAGCAGTTCTTC
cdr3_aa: CASSKRVRSYNEQFF